This T cell receptor delta chain appears in the sequencing data of a study of Vδ1+ human thymocytes. Vdelta1+ thymocyte sorts reached between 98% and 99.6% purity. Regarding the study as a whole: In the thymus, TRG and TRD repertoires looked highly polyclonal with Gaussian CDR3 lengths.

Germline values: CDR1 TSWWSYY, CDR2 QGS. This CDR3 is built from 17 residues. Trimming took 3 bases from V and 0 from J, leaving 17 bases between them. Sequences come from RNA converted to cDNA by reverse transcription. Multiplex PCR used pooled V-gene forward primers and a constant-region reverse primer to amplify CDR3s. TCRdb redid the clone calls on the multiplex PCR reads with CATT. The table shows roughly 76,000 delta-chain clones, with 30% to 40% occurring only once. As regards this clone: What it binds is not known.

This clonotype was sampled from a boy under three years old who had congenital heart surgery. This sequence joins TRDV1 and TRDJ1; maybe TRDD3 (5 bases). The sequenced material came from Vdelta1+ gamma-delta thymocytes from the thymus. Specified subset: FACS-sorted CD3+ TCRalphabeta- TCRVdelta1+ TCRVdelta2- thymocytes. The CDR3 DNA reads as TGTGCTCTTGGGGACCGAATCAGGGGGCCTTACACCGATAAACTCATCTTT. Translation gives CALGDRIRGPYTDKLIF.